This is a list of T cell receptor beta chains from one sample in a study of early T cells in non-severe SARS-CoV-2 infection. TCRdb itself ran the 5' RACE reads through MiXCR, one entry per CDR3 protein. In the table there are tens of thousands of distinct CDR3 sequences, about 7% of which are singletons. Source material: whole blood. The receptors stem from an adult who was a healthcare worker with PCR-confirmed SARS-CoV-2 infection or an uninfected control (not recorded which). The conserved cysteine and the conserved F or W are not part of the CDR3 here. Fields, in order: V gene, J gene, clone size, CDR3 protein. Where a row states a size, it is once, few, many or the class of an expanded clone; other rows omit it.

V gene: TRBV21-1
J gene: TRBJ1-2
clone size: few
CDR3 protein: ALERGYGYT

V gene: TRBV4-1
J gene: TRBJ1-2
clone size: many
CDR3 protein: ASSRDSYGYT

V gene: TRBV2
J gene: TRBJ1-2
clone size: many
CDR3 protein: ASSEDGVGYGYT

V gene: TRBV29-1
J gene: TRBJ1-1
clone size: many
CDR3 protein: SVDRDRNTEAF

V gene: TRBV14
J gene: TRBJ1-5
clone size: many
CDR3 protein: ASEALRGLQPQH

V gene: TRBV4-2
J gene: TRBJ2-5
clone size: few
CDR3 protein: ASSQEEARAGETQY

V gene: TRBV20-1
J gene: TRBJ2-5
clone size: -
CDR3 protein: SARHSYRGRRETQY

V gene: TRBV20-1
J gene: TRBJ1-5
clone size: many
CDR3 protein: SAGGQGATNQPQH

V gene: TRBV4-1
J gene: TRBJ2-3
clone size: -
CDR3 protein: ASSHYGGAGDTQY

V gene: TRBV10-3
J gene: TRBJ2-1
clone size: few
CDR3 protein: ATSGVGSYEQF

V gene: TRBV27
J gene: TRBJ2-7
clone size: few
CDR3 protein: ASTQRPLAGVTYEQY

V gene: TRBV20-1
J gene: TRBJ2-5
clone size: few
CDR3 protein: SALGRIQETQY

V gene: TRBV10-2
J gene: TRBJ1-1
clone size: many
CDR3 protein: ASRPGPGYTEAF

V gene: TRBV18
J gene: TRBJ1-3
clone size: few
CDR3 protein: ASSATVASGNTIY

V gene: TRBV4-2
J gene: TRBJ2-5
clone size: few
CDR3 protein: ASSQQSPLTSGGQETQY

V gene: TRBV5-1
J gene: TRBJ1-4
clone size: many
CDR3 protein: ASSLVRGFREKLF

V gene: TRBV28
J gene: TRBJ2-7
clone size: few
CDR3 protein: ASSLSVGAVSSYEQY

V gene: TRBV6-2/TRBV6-3
J gene: TRBJ1-2
clone size: -
CDR3 protein: ASSYVDSFYGYT

V gene: TRBV27
J gene: TRBJ1-5
clone size: many
CDR3 protein: ASADRGSNQPQH

V gene: TRBV6-2/TRBV6-3
J gene: TRBJ2-3
clone size: few
CDR3 protein: AIAPDFADTQY

V gene: TRBV7-2
J gene: TRBJ1-1
clone size: many
CDR3 protein: ASSADRGATEAF

V gene: TRBV28
J gene: TRBJ1-1
clone size: few
CDR3 protein: ASMTGSGTEAF

V gene: TRBV9
J gene: TRBJ2-3
clone size: many
CDR3 protein: ASSVDPSGGTADTQY

V gene: TRBV18
J gene: TRBJ2-1
clone size: few
CDR3 protein: ASSADDYNEQF

V gene: TRBV18
J gene: TRBJ2-5
clone size: many
CDR3 protein: ASSHQGEEETQY

V gene: TRBV9
J gene: TRBJ1-5
clone size: -
CDR3 protein: ASSGTWDQPQH

V gene: TRBV6-2/TRBV6-3
J gene: TRBJ1-1
clone size: many
CDR3 protein: ASSYSGVEAF

V gene: TRBV18
J gene: TRBJ2-1
clone size: many
CDR3 protein: ASSPDYGSGGNEQF

V gene: TRBV7-2
J gene: TRBJ1-2
clone size: -
CDR3 protein: ASSLGGPYGYT

V gene: TRBV7-8
J gene: TRBJ2-3
clone size: few
CDR3 protein: ASSRLASGTDTQY

V gene: TRBV7-6
J gene: TRBJ2-1
clone size: many
CDR3 protein: ASSLNGYNEQF

V gene: TRBV27
J gene: TRBJ2-5
clone size: -
CDR3 protein: ASSLSGETQY

V gene: TRBV20-1
J gene: TRBJ2-7
clone size: -
CDR3 protein: SARGISWAYEQY

V gene: TRBV20-1
J gene: TRBJ2-3
clone size: few
CDR3 protein: SARDLTSGGAVDTQY

V gene: TRBV20-1
J gene: TRBJ2-3
clone size: many
CDR3 protein: SARDPRGDTDTQY

V gene: TRBV2
J gene: TRBJ2-7
clone size: -
CDR3 protein: ASSVVSGDYEQY

V gene: TRBV28
J gene: TRBJ2-5
clone size: few
CDR3 protein: ASTGTSWGETQY

V gene: TRBV5-1
J gene: TRBJ1-5
clone size: medium-sized
CDR3 protein: ASSLNGNQPQH

V gene: TRBV5-1
J gene: TRBJ2-3
clone size: many
CDR3 protein: ASSFWGRDTQY

V gene: TRBV20-1
J gene: TRBJ1-6
clone size: many
CDR3 protein: SAIEGWDSPLH

V gene: TRBV20-1
J gene: TRBJ2-1
clone size: few
CDR3 protein: SASRDDEQF

V gene: TRBV18
J gene: TRBJ1-1
clone size: -
CDR3 protein: ASSPQGVVGTEAF

V gene: TRBV14
J gene: TRBJ1-6
clone size: -
CDR3 protein: ASSNLNGSSYNSPLH

V gene: TRBV9
J gene: TRBJ1-4
clone size: many
CDR3 protein: ASSVRGGDEKLF

V gene: TRBV28
J gene: TRBJ2-7
clone size: few
CDR3 protein: ASSLFYSLSGVSEQY

V gene: TRBV7-9
J gene: TRBJ1-2
clone size: many
CDR3 protein: ASSLLRDGYT

V gene: TRBV7-7
J gene: TRBJ2-1
clone size: few
CDR3 protein: ASSLGPPNEQF

V gene: TRBV7-6
J gene: TRBJ1-5
clone size: few
CDR3 protein: ASSVPGNSNQPQH

V gene: TRBV5-5
J gene: TRBJ1-5
clone size: -
CDR3 protein: ASSRQGEDQPQH

V gene: TRBV7-2
J gene: TRBJ2-7
clone size: -
CDR3 protein: ASSLCSRPYSYEQY

V gene: TRBV12-3/TRBV12-4
J gene: TRBJ2-7
clone size: few
CDR3 protein: ASSFLTDPGYEQY